This record covers a single TCR beta chain. The PCR had 60 Vbeta and 13 Jbeta primers. Method: immunoSEQ multiplex PCR; TCRdb's copy keeps in-frame clones and lacks some. The repertoire holds 79,000 or so clones, with roughly three quarters as singletons. There are 13 residues in the CDR3. Trimming removed 6 bases from V and 6 bases from J; junction bases left unmatched: 4. Germline loops: CDR1 SGHVS, CDR2 FNYEAQ. These data belong to a study of cytomegalovirus exposure and HLA in healthy donors. The specimen was PBMCs. The TCR comes from a woman between 40 and 55 years old in good health and CMV-seropositive. The chain carries TRBV7-6 and TRBJ2-1; TRBD2 matches at 8 bases. CDR3 sequence (DNA): TGTGCCAGCAGGGCAACTAGCGGCAATGAGCAGTTCTTC. Translation gives CASRATSGNEQFF. The complete variable domain, with remaining parts taken from reference TRBV7-6 and TRBJ2-1, reads GAGVSQSPRYKVTKRGQDVALRCDPISGHVSLYWYRQALGQGPEFLTYFNYEAQQDKSGLPNDRFSAERPEGSISTLTIQRTEQRDSAMYRCASRATSGNEQFFGPGTRLTVL.